This T cell receptor beta chain was sequenced in a study of control samples from healthy donors and cancer patients. CDR3 length equals 15 residues. Germline V gene sequence: CDR1 MNHNY, CDR2 SVGAGI (reference sequence). V gave up 8 bases and J gave up 10 bases; unmatched junction bases: 14. Some clones are missing from TCRdb's copy, which holds only in-frame ones; the method was immunoSEQ multiplex PCR. The sample has about 99,000 clones; roughly 90% are singletons. This clone was recorded once. The sequencing input was PBMCs. The clonotype comes from a man aged 55 to 70 with lung cancer. This rearrangement joins TRBV6-6 to TRBJ1-6, with 7 bases that match TRBD1. DNA of the CDR3: TGTGCCAGCGGCCCTAGACAGGGAGGCGAATCACCCCTCCACTTT. This encodes CASGPRQGGESPLHF.